This TCR beta chain was sequenced during a study of cytomegalovirus exposure and HLA in healthy donors. Measured with immunoSEQ multiplex PCR; TCRdb has only the in-frame clones, and not every one. Found here are around 180,000 clones, around 86% of them singletons; the top ten hold roughly 1.5%. To note about this clone: Its cognate antigen is unknown.

Findings and limits, study-wide: For cytomegalovirus status, the classifier reportedly gave diagnoses with high specificity and sensitivity. Subsequent analysis showed first-cohort TCR clusters tending to co-occur in around 130 validation repertoires.

Germline trimming cut 4 bases from V and 10 bases from J; bases unmatched to any gene: 4. The CDR3 runs to 12 residues. CDR1 is SGHRS and CDR2 is YFSETQ in the germline V gene. From the approximately 120-subject validation cohort, which was separate from the approximately 700-subject first cohort, the donors were drawn. The sequence derives from a woman between 18 and 29 years old in good health and CMV-seronegative. The specimen was PBMCs. The rearrangement uses TRBV5-1 and TRBJ2-1, with 8 bases lining up with TRBD1. CDR3 in amino acids: CASSQDRDEQFF. CDR3 nucleotides: TGCGCCAGCAGCCAGGACAGGGACGAGCAGTTCTTC.